This TCR beta chain originates from a study of CD4 and CD8 cells across lung adenocarcinoma regions. TCRdb redid the calling of the PCR reads with MiXCR, one entry per CDR3 protein. Found here are about 12,000 distinct CDR3 sequences, 45% to 55% of them singletons; the top ten hold 26%. Localized lung adenocarcinoma, a non-small cell lung cancer, affected the donors. For this clonotype: Relative to the germline gene, one junction end is altered; a read error may explain this.

Per the germline V gene, CDR1 is MNHNS and CDR2 is SASEGT. CDR3 length: 15 amino acids. The sequence was collected from a female donor with lung adenocarcinoma. The CD4 and CD8 labels of this study may be unreliable. The chain is built from TRBV6-1 and TRBJ2-1; TRBD2 might be the D (5 bases). Sequenced sample: CD8+ T cells from the margin of a lung tumor. CDR3 in DNA: TGTGCCAGCAGCGTTCTTATAGGCCTCTACGGGGAGCAGTTTTTC. This translates into CASSVLIGLYGEQFF.